This T cell receptor (beta chain) was documented in a study of metastatic and nonmetastatic thyroid tumors. Looking at the study overall: Where malignant and benign thyroid patients were concerned, repertoires were compared across blood and tumor or nodule tissue.

None of the patients had undergone any treatment ahead of thyroid surgery. The CDR3 consists of 16 residues. Germline CDR1 MDHEN, CDR2 SYDVKM. Deletions cut 2 bases from V and 5 bases from J, with 18 bases between. This clone has a handful of counts. Antigen specificity is unknown. Per the original methods: For papillary thyroid cancer, a distant-metastasis classifier was constructed from CDR3 differences observed across clinicopathological groups. TCRdb used MiXCR to call clones anew from the PCR reads. The V and J calls, along with clone size, are taken from TCRdb and not from the paper's own processing. The table records roughly 40,000 clones, about 18% of them present only once. Study results and caveats: Malignant thyroid tumors reportedly had TCR beta diversity that was significantly higher than in benign nodules, in blood and tumor.

This TCR was recovered from a male donor with papillary thyroid cancer or a benign thyroid nodule (not recorded which). Some clones in this sample may be carry-over from other donors' samples. The sequencing input was blood. V is TRBV28 and J is TRBJ1-2; D uncertain. The CDR3 sequence is CASSLVRISSPYGYTF. The CDR3 DNA sequence: TGTGCCAGCAGTTTAGTGCGGATCTCTTCTCCGTATGGCTACACCTTC.